The entry below describes one T cell receptor beta chain. Germline V gives CDR1 KGHSH, CDR2 LQKENI. This CDR3 is built from 13 residues. V was pared by 2 bases and J by 8 bases, with 12 bases between. This specimen belongs to a study of T cell changes during pregnancy in multiple sclerosis. The data were produced by immunoSEQ multiplex PCR, yet TCRdb's version contains in-frame clones alone and is incomplete. The repertoire consists of 80,000 or so clones, with roughly 94% occurring once and the leading ten covering 0.8% to 1%. Sequencing was performed on peripheral blood, taken in the second trimester of pregnancy. The receptor was isolated from a female donor in good health, enrolled as a control in a pregnancy study. This chain connects TRBV18 to TRBJ1-2; D not resolved. CDR3 protein: CASSPAAERGYTF. CDR3 DNA: TGTGCCAGCTCACCAGCGGCCGAGCGGGGCTACACCTTC.